The rows below give T cell receptor beta chains drawn from one sample of a study of T cell responses to AZD1222 COVID-19 vaccine. Some clones are missing from TCRdb's copy, which holds only in-frame ones; the method was immunoSEQ multiplex PCR. This table holds about 180,000 clones, roughly nine tenths found once. The sample was peripheral blood, taken on day 0 of AZD1222 vaccination. These receptors came from an adult in good health. Both conserved end residues are part of each CDR3. Clone size appears in some rows only: once, few, many, or a class for an expanded clone.

CDR3 length	clone size	V gene	J gene	CDR3 protein
13	NA	TRBV4-2	TRBJ1-1	CASSQDRNTEAFF
16	NA	TRBV7-3	TRBJ2-2	CASSLQAGTSTGELFF
13	NA	TRBV6-1	TRBJ1-5	CASSEPPNQPQHF
16	NA	TRBV12-5	TRBJ2-3	CASGLGLAGYTDTQYF
14	once	TRBV3-1/TRBV3-2	TRBJ1-2	CASSPPGRDYGYTF
12	NA	TRBV29-1	TRBJ2-1	CSVLRGYNEQFF
15	medium-sized	TRBV5-4	TRBJ1-2	CASSLEQGIRYGYTF
14	NA	TRBV16	TRBJ2-7	CASSQMLRSYEQYF
17	NA	TRBV3-1/TRBV3-2	TRBJ1-2	CASSQGGSGQRDYGYTF
12	NA	TRBV12-3/TRBV12-4	TRBJ1-1	CASTPLAAGSFF
13	NA	TRBV10-2	TRBJ1-1	CASSPSGRTEAFF
15	once	TRBV11-3	TRBJ1-1	CASSLGDMANTEAFF
15	once	TRBV6-2/TRBV6-3	TRBJ2-1	CASSYPGTGYNEQFF
14	NA	TRBV11-3	TRBJ1-3	CASTRDRIGNTIYF
14	NA	TRBV19	TRBJ1-6	CASSGGTYNSPLHF
17	NA	TRBV2	TRBJ1-4	CACRGPKYLLTNEKLFF
17	once	TRBV3-1/TRBV3-2	TRBJ2-3	CASSQDLGTHRPDTQYF
12	NA	TRBV5-1	TRBJ1-2	CASSGDNYGYTF
14	NA	TRBV28	TRBJ1-1	CASSLPQGTTEAFF
16	NA	TRBV7-2	TRBJ1-2	CASSLAVQGANYGYTF
15	NA	TRBV7-2	TRBJ2-2	CASRPTGGDTGELFF
15	NA	TRBV5-6	TRBJ2-7	CASSPGLGGPYEQYF
14	NA	TRBV28	TRBJ2-4	CASSLSGNGNIQYF
12	NA	TRBV28	TRBJ2-7	CAGPGQTYEQYF
15	NA	TRBV28	TRBJ1-6	CASSSRGPYNSPLHF
13	NA	TRBV12-3/TRBV12-4	TRBJ1-2	CASSRPGDYGYTF
14	NA	TRBV27	TRBJ1-5	CASNQQGASRPQHF
16	NA	TRBV4-3	TRBJ1-6	CASSQQLGQGLLPLHF
15	NA	TRBV7-3	TRBJ2-2	CASSSQTRSTGELFF